The TCR beta chain described here comes from a study of blood T cell repertoires in COVID-19. On the study more broadly: Samples of COVID-19 (acute and convalescent) were obtained from the United States, Italy and Spain.

J lost 0 bases, V lost 3 bases, and 2 bases had no gene match. The CDR3 is 15 residues long. Germline values: CDR1 KGHSH, CDR2 LQKENI. In the original processing: Amplified reference gene primers provided the basis for estimating nucleated cell counts. Assay: immunoSEQ multiplex PCR; the TCRdb copy retains only in-frame clones and omits some. Clone size and V and J calls were adopted from that table, with D and trimming inferred from the DNA. This table has around 280,000 clones, roughly 90% appearing once. Comments on this clone: The sample contains more than one DNA sequence encoding this CDR3.

The V gene is TRBV18, the J gene TRBJ2-1; 7 positions match TRBD2. The receptor's source is a woman in her 30s with COVID-19, enrolled during active disease. The sequencing input was peripheral blood. CDR3 in amino acids: CASSPGGGSYNEQFF. In nucleotides, the CDR3 is TGTGCCAGCTCACCCGGCGGGGGCTCCTACAATGAGCAGTTCTTC.